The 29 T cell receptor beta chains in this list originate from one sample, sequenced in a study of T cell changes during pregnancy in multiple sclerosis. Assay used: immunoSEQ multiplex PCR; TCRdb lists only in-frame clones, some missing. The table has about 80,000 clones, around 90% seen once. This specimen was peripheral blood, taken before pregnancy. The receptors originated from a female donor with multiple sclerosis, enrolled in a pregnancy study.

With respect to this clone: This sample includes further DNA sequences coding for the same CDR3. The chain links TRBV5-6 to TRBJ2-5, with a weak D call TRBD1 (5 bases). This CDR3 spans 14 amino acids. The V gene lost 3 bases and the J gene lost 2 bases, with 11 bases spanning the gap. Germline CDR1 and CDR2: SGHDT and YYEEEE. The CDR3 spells CASSSQGPQETQYF. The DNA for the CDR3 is TGTGCCAGCAGCTCCCAGGGTCCTCAAGAGACCCAGTACTTC.

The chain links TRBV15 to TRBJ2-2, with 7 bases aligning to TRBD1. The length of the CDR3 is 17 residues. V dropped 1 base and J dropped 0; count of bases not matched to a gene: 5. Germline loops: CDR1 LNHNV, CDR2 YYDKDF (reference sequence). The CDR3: CATSRAAGTANTGELFF. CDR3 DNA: TGTGCCACCAGCAGAGCCGCCGGGACAGCGAACACCGGGGAGCTGTTTTTT.

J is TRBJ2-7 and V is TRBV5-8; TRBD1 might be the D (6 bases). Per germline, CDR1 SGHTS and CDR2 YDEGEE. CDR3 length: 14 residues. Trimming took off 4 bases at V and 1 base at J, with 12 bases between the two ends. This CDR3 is CASSQPTGSYEQYF. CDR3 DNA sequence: TGTGCCAGCAGCCAACCAACAGGGTCCTACGAGCAGTACTTC.

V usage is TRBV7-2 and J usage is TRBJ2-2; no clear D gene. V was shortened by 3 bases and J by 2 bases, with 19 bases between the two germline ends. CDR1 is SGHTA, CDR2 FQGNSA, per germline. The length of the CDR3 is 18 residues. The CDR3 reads CASSLFLDSAANTGELFF. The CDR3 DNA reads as TGTGCCAGCAGCTTGTTTTTGGATTCGGCGGCTAACACCGGGGAGCTGTTTTTT. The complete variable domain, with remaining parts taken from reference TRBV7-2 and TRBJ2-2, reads GAGVSQSPSNKVTEKGKDVELRCDPISGHTALYWYRQSLGQGLEFLIYFQGNSAPDKSGLPSDRFSAERTGGSVSTLTIQRTQQEDSAVYLCASSLFLDSAANTGELFFGEGSRLTVL.

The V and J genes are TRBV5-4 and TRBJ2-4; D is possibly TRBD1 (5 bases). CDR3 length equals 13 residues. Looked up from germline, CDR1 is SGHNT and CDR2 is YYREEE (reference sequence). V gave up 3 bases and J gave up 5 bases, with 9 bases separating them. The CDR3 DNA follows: TGTGCCAGCAGCTCTACGACAGAAAACATTCAGTACTTC. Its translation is CASSSTTENIQYF.

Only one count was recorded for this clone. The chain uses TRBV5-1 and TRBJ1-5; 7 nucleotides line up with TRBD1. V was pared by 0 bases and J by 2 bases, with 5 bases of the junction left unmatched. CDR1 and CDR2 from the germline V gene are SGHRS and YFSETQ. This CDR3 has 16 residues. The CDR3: CASSLEGARGNQPQHF. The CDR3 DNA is TGCGCCAGCAGCTTGGAGGGGGCGCGGGGCAATCAGCCCCAGCATTTT.

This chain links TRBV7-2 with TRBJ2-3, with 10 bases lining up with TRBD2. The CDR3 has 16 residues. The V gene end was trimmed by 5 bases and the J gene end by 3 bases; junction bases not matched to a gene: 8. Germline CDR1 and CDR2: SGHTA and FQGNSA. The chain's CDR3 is CASSTGLAGVTDTQYF. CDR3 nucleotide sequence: TGTGCCAGCAGCACAGGCCTAGCGGGGGTAACAGATACGCAGTATTTT.

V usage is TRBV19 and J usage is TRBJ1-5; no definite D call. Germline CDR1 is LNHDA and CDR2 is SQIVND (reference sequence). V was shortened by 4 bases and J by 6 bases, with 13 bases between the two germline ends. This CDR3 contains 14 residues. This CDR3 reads CASSNPRDSQPQHF. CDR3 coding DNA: TGTGCCAGTAGTAACCCTCGGGATAGTCAGCCCCAGCATTTT.

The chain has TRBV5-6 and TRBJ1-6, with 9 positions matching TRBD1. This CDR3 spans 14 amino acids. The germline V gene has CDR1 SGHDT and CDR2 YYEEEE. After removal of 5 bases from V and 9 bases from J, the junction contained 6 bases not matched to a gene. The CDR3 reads CASRDRGISSPLHF. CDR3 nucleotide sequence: TGTGCCAGCAGGGACAGGGGAATATCTTCACCCCTCCACTTT.

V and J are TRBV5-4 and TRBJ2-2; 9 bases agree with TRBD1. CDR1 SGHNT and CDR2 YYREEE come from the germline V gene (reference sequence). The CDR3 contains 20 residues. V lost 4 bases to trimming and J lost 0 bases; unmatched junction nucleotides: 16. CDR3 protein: CASSRTEGTGRWSNTGELFF. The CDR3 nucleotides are TGTGCCAGCAGCCGGACTGAGGGGACAGGGCGGTGGTCGAACACCGGGGAGCTGTTTTTT.

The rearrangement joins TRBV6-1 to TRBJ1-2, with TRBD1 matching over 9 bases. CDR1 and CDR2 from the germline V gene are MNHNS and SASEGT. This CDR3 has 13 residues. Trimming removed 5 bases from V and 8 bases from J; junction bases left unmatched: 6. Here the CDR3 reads CASSNRDREGYTF. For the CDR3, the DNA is TGTGCCAGCAGTAACCGGGACAGGGAAGGCTACACCTTC.

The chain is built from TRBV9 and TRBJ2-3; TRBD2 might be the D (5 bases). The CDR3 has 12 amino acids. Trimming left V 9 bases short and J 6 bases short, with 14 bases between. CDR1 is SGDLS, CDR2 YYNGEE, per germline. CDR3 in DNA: TGTGCCACCGCACCCACGGGGGATACGCAGTATTTT. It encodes CATAPTGDTQYF. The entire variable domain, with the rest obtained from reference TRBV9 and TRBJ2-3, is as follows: DSGVTQTPKHLITATGQRVTLRCSPRSGDLSVYWYQQSLDQGLQFLIQYYNGEERAKGNILERFSAQQFPDLHSELNLSSLELGDSALYFCATAPTGDTQYFGPGTRLTVL.

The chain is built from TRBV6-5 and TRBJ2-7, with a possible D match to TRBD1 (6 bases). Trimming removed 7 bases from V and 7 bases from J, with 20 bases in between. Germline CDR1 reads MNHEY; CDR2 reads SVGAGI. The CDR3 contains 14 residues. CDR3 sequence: CASKLRDISGEQYF. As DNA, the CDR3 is TGTGCCAGCAAACTCCGGGACATCTCGGGGGAGCAGTACTTC.

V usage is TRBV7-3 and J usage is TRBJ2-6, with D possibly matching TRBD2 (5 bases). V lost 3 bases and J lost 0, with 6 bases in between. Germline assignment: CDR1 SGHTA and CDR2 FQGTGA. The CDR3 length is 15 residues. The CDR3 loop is CASSFGGSGANVLTF. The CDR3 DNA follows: TGTGCCAGCAGCTTCGGAGGCTCTGGGGCCAACGTCCTGACTTTC.

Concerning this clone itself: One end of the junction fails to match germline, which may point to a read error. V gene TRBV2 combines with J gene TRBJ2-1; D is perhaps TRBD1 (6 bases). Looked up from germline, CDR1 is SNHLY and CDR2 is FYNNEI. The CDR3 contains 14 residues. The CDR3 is CASSEVGRGGEQFF. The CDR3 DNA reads TGTGCCAGCAGCGAAGTTGGTAGAGGGGGTGAGCAGTTCTTC.

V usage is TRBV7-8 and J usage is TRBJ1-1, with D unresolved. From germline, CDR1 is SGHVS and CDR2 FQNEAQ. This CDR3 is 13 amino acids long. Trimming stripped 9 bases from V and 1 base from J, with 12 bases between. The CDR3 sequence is CASRQAGNTEAFF. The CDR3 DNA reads TGTGCCAGTCGTCAAGCCGGGAACACTGAAGCTTTCTTT. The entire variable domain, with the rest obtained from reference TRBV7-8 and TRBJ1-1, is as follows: GAGVSQSPRYKVAKRGQDVALRCDPISGHVSLFWYQQALGQGPEFLTYFQNEAQLDKSGLPSDRFFAERPEGSVSTLKIQRTQQEDSAVYLCASRQAGNTEAFFGQGTRLTVV.

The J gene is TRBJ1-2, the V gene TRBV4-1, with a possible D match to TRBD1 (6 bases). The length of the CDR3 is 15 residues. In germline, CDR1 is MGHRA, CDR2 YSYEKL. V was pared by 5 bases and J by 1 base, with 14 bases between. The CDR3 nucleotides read TGCGCCAGCAGCACAAGACTACAGGGTAACTATGGCTACACCTTC. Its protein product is CASSTRLQGNYGYTF.

CDR3 residues: CASRSGSYNSPLHF. The CDR3 DNA is TGTGCCAGCAGATCCGGCTCCTATAATTCACCCCTCCACTTT. This rearrangement joins TRBV6-5 to TRBJ1-6; D gene ambiguous. Germline CDR1 is MNHEY and CDR2 is SVGAGI. V shed 6 bases and J shed 0 bases, with 6 bases lying between them. The CDR3 is made up of 14 amino acids.

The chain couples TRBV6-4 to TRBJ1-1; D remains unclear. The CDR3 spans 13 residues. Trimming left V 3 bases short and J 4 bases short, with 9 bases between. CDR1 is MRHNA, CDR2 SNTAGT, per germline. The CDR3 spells CASSDNSGTEAFF. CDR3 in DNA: TGTGCCAGCAGTGATAACAGTGGCACTGAAGCTTTCTTT.

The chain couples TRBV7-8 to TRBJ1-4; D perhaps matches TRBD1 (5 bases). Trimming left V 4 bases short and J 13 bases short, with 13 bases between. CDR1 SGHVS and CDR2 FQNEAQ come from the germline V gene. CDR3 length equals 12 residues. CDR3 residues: CASSSSREGLFF. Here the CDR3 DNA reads TGTGCCAGCAGCTCGTCCAGGGAAGGACTGTTTTTT. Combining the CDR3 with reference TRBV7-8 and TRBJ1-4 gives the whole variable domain GAGVSQSPRYKVAKRGQDVALRCDPISGHVSLFWYQQALGQGPEFLTYFQNEAQLDKSGLPSDRFFAERPEGSVSTLKIQRTQQEDSAVYLCASSSSREGLFFGSGTQLSVL.

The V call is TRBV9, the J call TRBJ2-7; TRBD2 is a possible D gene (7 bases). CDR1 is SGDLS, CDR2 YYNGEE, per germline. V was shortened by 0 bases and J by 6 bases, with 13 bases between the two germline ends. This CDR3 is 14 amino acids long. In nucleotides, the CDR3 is TGTGCCAGCAGCGTAGGTGGGGGGGCCTTCGAGCAGTACTTC. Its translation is CASSVGGGAFEQYF.

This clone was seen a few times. The CDR3 sequence: CASRSSGLTQPQHF. The CDR3, as DNA: TGTGCCAGCAGATCTTCGGGTCTTACTCAGCCCCAGCATTTT. The gene calls are TRBV27 and TRBJ1-5; D remains unclear. The V end lost 6 bases, the J end lost 6 bases, and 15 bases lay between the germline ends. Looked up from germline, CDR1 is MNHEY and CDR2 is SMNVEV (reference sequence). There are 14 residues in the CDR3.

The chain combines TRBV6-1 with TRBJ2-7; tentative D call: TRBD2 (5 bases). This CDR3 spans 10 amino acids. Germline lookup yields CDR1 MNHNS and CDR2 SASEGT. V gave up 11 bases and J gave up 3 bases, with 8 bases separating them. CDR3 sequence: CASRGYEQYF. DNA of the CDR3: TGTGCCTCCCGGGGCTACGAGCAGTACTTC.

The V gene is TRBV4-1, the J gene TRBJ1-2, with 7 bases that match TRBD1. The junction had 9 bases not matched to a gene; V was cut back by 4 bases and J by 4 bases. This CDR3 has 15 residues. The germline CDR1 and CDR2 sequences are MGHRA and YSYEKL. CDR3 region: CASSPGQSLRYGYTF. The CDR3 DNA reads TGCGCCAGCAGCCCGGGACAGTCTTTACGCTATGGCTACACCTTC.

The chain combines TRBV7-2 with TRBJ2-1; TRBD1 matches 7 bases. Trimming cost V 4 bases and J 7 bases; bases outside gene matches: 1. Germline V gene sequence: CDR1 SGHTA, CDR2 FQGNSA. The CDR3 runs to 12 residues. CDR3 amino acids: CASSSRGNEQFF. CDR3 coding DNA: TGTGCCAGCAGCTCCAGGGGGAATGAGCAGTTCTTC.

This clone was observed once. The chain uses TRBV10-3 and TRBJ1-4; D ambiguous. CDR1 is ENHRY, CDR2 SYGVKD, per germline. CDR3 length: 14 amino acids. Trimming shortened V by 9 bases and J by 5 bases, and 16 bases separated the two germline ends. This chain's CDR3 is CAIRAGGRNEKLFF. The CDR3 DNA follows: TGTGCCATACGAGCCGGCGGGAGGAATGAAAAACTGTTTTTT.

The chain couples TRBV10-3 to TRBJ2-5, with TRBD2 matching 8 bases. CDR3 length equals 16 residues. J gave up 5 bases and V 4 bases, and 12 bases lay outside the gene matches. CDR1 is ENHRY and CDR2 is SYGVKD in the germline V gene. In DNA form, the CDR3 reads TGTGCCATCAGTGGTTTGTCGGGGGGGCCGTCGGAGACCCAGTACTTC. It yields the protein CAISGLSGGPSETQYF.

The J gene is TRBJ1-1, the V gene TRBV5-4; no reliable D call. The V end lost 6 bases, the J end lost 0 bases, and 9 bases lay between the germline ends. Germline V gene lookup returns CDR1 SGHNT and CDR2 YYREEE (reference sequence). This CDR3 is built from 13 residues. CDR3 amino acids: CASTLAVNTEAFF. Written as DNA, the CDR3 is TGTGCCAGCACCCTCGCGGTGAACACTGAAGCTTTCTTT.

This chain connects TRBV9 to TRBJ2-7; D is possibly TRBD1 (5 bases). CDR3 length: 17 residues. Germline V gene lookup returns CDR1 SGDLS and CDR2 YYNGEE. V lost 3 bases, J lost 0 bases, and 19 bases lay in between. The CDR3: CASSARLDSMNSYEQYF. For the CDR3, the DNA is TGTGCCAGCAGCGCCCGGCTCGACAGCATGAACTCCTACGAGCAGTACTTC.